The present TCR beta chain was sequenced within a study of regulatory T cells in long-lasting Graves disease. The CDR3 is made up of 16 amino acids. Germline assignment: CDR1 LNHDA and CDR2 SQIVND (reference sequence). J was trimmed by 6 bases and V by 6 bases; bases with no gene match: 16. Specified time point: newly diagnosed GD, antithyroid drugs for less than 3 months. Extracted RNA from PBMCs served as the source of the TCR library. In this cohort, patients came from an endocrinology department located in Xi'an, China. CDR3-region Arm-PCR and iRepertoire HTBI primers produced the TCR beta libraries. TCRdb ran MiXCR on the multiplex PCR reads and lists one entry per CDR3 protein. Of around 450,000 distinct CDR3 sequences listed, roughly 16% were seen once; the top ten hold 9.5% to 15%. In addition, the sample was reused for a study of T cells in Graves' hyperthyroidism and ophthalmopathy. That source adds: In the first-round RT-PCR of the TCR CDR3, the HTBI primer set was used.

This material consisted of peripheral blood mononuclear cells (PBMCs), taken at new diagnosis, from a patient treated with antithyroid drugs. The gene calls are TRBV19 and TRBJ2-7, with TRBD1 matching over 8 bases. The sequence was obtained from a middle-aged man with Graves disease. In DNA, the CDR3 is TGTGCCAGTAGGCCCGCCGGCGGACAGGGCCCCTCCGAGCAGTACTTC. It encodes CASRPAGGQGPSEQYF. The entire variable domain, with the rest obtained from reference TRBV19 and TRBJ2-7, is as follows: DGGITQSPKYLFRKEGQNVTLSCEQNLNHDAMYWYRQDPGQGLRLIYYSQIVNDFQKGDIAEGYSVSREKKESFPLTVTSAQKNPTAFYLCASRPAGGQGPSEQYFGPGTRLTVT.